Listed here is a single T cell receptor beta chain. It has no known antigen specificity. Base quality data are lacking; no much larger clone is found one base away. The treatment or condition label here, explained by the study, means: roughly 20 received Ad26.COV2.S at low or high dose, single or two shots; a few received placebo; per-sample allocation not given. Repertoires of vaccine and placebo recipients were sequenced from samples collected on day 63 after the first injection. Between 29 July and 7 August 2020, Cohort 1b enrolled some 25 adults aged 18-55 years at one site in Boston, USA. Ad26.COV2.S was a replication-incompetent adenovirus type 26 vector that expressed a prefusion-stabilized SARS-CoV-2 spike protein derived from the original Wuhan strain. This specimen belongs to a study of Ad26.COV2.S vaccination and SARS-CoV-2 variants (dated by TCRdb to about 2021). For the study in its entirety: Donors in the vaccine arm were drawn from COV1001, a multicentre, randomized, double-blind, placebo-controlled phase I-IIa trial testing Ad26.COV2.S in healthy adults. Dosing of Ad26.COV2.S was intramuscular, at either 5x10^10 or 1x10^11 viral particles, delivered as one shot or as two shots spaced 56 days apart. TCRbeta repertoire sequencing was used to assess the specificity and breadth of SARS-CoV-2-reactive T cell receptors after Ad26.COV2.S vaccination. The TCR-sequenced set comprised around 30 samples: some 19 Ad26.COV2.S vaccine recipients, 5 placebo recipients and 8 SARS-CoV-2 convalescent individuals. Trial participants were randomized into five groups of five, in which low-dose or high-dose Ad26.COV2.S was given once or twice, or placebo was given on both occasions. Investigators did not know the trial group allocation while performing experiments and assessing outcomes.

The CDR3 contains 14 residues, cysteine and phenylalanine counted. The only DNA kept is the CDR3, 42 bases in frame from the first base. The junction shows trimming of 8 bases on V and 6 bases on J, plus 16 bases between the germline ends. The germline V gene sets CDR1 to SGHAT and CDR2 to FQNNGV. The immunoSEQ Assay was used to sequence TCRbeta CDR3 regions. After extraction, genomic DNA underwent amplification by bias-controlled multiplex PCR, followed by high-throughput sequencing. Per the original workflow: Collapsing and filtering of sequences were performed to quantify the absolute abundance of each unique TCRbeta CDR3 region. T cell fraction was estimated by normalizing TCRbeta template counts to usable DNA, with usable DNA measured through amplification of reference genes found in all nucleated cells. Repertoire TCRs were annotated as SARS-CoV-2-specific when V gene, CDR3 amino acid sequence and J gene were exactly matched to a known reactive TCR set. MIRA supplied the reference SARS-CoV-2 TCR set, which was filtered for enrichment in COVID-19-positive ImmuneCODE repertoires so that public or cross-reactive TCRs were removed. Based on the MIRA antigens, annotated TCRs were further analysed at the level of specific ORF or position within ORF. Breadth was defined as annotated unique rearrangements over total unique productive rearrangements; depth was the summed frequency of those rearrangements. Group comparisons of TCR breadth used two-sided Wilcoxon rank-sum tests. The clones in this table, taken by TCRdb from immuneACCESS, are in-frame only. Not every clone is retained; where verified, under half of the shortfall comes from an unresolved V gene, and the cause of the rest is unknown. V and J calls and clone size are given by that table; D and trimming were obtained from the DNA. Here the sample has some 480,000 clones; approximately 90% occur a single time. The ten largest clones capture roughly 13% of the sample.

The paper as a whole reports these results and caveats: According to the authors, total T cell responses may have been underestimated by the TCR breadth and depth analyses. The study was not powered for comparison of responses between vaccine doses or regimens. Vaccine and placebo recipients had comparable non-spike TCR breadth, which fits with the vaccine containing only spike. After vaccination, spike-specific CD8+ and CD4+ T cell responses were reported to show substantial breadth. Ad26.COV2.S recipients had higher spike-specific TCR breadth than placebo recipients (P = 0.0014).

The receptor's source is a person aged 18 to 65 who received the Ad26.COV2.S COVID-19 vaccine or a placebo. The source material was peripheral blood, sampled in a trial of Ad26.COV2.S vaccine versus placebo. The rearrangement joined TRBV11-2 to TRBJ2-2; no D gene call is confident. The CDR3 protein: CASRASSVAGELFF. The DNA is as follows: TGTGCCAGCCGGGCGTCGTCGGTGGCCGGGGAGCTGTTTTTT.